This T cell receptor (beta chain) was sequenced in a study of PD-L1 blockade in urothelial cancer. Looking at the study overall: Per blood sample, T cells had a median of 141,255.

Time point defined: pretreatment peripheral blood. Germline V lookup: CDR1 KGHSH, CDR2 LQKENI. The CDR3 has 14 amino acids. The germline V and J ends were trimmed by 0 bases and 2 bases, with 7 bases remaining between them. The table came from immunoSEQ multiplex PCR; TCRdb's copy has only in-frame clones and leaves some out. The repertoire holds 100,000 to 150,000 clones, with approximately 84% as singletons. Material: PBMCs, obtained around atezolizumab (anti-PD-L1) treatment. This TCR derives from a man over 45 with urothelial cancer. This rearrangement joins TRBV18 to TRBJ2-5; D is possibly TRBD2 (5 bases). DNA of the CDR3: TGTGCCAGCTCACCACCGACGGGGCAAGAGACCCAGTACTTC. This sequence encodes CASSPPTGQETQYF. Drawing the rest from reference TRBV18 and TRBJ2-5, the complete variable domain is NAGVMQNPRHLVRRRGQEARLRCSPMKGHSHVYWYRQLPEEGLKFMVYLQKENIIDESGMPKERFSAEFPKEGPSILRIQQVVRGDSAAYFCASSPPTGQETQYFGPGTRLLVL.